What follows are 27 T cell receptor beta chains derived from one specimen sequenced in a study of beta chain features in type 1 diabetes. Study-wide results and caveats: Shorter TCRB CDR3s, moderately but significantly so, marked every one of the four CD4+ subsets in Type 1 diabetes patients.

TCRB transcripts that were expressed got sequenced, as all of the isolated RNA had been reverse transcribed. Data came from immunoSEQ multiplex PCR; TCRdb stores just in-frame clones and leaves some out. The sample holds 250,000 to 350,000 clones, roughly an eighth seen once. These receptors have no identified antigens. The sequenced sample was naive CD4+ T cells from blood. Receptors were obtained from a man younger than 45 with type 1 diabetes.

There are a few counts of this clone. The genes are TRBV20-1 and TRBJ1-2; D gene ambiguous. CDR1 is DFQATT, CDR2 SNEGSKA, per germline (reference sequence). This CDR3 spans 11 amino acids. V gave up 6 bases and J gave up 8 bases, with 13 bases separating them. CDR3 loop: CSARPFGGYTF. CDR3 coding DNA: TGCAGTGCCAGACCTTTCGGGGGCTACACCTTC.

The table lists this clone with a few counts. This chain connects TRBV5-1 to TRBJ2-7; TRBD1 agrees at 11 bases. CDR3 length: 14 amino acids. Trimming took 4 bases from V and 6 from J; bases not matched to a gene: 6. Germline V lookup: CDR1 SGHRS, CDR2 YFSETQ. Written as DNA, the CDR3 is TGCGCCAGCAGCCCAGGGACAGGGGGTCTCGAGCAGTACTTC. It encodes CASSPGTGGLEQYF.

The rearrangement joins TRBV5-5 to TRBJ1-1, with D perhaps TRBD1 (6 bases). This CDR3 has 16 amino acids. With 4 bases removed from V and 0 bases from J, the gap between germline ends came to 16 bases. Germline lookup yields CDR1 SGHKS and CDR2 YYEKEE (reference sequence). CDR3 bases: TGTGCCAGCAGCGCATCACGGACAGCTTTGAACACTGAAGCTTTCTTT. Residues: CASSASRTALNTEAFF.

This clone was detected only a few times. The CDR3 sequence is CASSLSLAGTDTQYF. CDR3 nucleotides: TGCGCCAGCAGCTTATCGCTAGCGGGAACAGATACGCAGTATTTT. This chain joins TRBV5-1 and TRBJ2-3; 9 bases map to TRBD2. This CDR3 is 15 amino acids long. Germline V lookup: CDR1 SGHRS, CDR2 YFSETQ. V was pared by 2 bases and J by 3 bases, with 4 bases of the junction left unmatched.

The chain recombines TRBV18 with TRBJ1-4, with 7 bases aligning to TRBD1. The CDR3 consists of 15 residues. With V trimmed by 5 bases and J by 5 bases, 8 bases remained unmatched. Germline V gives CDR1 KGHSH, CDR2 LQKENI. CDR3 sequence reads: CASSSRTGGNEKLFF. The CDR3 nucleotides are TGTGCCAGCTCATCCCGGACAGGAGGGAATGAAAAACTGTTTTTT.

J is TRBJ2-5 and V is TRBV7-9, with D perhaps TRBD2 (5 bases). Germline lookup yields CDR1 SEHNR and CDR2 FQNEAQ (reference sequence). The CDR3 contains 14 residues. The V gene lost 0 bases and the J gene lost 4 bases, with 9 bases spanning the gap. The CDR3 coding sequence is TGTGCCAGCAGCTTAGCGGGAGTCCCAGAGACCCAGTACTTC. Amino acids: CASSLAGVPETQYF. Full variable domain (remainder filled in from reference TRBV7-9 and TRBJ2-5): DTGVSQNPRHKITKRGQNVTFRCDPISEHNRLYWYRQTLGQGPEFLTYFQNEAQLEKSRLLSDRFSAERPKGSFSTLEIQRTEQGDSAMYLCASSLAGVPETQYFGPGTRLLVL.

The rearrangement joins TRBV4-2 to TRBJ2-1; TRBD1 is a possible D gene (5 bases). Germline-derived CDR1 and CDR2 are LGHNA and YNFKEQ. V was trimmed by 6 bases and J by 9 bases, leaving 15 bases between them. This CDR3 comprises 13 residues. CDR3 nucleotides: TGTGCCAGCAGTAAACAACAGGCCGGTGAGCAGTTCTTC. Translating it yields CASSKQQAGEQFF.

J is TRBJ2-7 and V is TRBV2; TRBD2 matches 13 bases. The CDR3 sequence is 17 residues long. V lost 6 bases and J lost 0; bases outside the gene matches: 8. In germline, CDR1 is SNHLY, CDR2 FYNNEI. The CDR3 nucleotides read TGTGCCAGCAGAAGGGACTGGACTAGCGGGAGCTCCTACGAGCAGTACTTC. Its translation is CASRRDWTSGSSYEQYF. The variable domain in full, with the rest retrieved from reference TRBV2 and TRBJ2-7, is EPEVTQTPSHQVTQMGQEVILRCVPISNHLYFYWYRQILGQKVEFLVSFYNNEISEKSEIFDDQFSVERPDGSNFTLKIRSTKLEDSAMYFCASRRDWTSGSSYEQYFGPGTRLTVT.

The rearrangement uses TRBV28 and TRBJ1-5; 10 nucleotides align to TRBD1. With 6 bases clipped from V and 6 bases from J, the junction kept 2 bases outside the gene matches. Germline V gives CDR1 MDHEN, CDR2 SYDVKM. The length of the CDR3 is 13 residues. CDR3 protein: CASSWTGGQPQHF. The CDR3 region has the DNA TGTGCCAGCAGCTGGACAGGGGGTCAGCCCCAGCATTTT. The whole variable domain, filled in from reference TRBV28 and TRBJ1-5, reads DVKVTQSSRYLVKRTGEKVFLECVQDMDHENMFWYRQDPGLGLRLIYFSYDVKMKEKGDIPEGYSVSREKKERFSLILESASTNQTSMYLCASSWTGGQPQHFGDGTRLSIL.

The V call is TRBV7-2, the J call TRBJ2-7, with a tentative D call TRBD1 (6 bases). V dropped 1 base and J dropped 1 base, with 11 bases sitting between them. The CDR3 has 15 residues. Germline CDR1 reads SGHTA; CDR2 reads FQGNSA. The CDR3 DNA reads TGTGCCAGCAGCTTAGTCAGGGGATTATCCTACGAGCAGTACTTC. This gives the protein CASSLVRGLSYEQYF.

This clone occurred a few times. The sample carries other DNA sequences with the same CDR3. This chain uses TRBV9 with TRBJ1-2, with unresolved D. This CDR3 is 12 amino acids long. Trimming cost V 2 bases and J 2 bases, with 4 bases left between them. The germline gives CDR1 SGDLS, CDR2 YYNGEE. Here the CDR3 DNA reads TGTGCCAGCAGCGTCCTAAACTATGGCTACACCTTC. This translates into CASSVLNYGYTF.

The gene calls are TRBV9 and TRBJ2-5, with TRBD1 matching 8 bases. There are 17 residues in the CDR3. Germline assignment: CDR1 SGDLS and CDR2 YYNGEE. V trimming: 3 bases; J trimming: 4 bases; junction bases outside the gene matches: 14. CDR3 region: CASSGRIGQGASETQYF. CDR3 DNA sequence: TGTGCCAGCAGCGGGAGGATTGGGCAGGGGGCTTCAGAGACCCAGTACTTC.

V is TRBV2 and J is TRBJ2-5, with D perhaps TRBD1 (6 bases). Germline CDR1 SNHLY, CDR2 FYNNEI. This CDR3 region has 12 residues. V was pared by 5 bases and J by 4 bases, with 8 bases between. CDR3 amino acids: CASSQGRETQYF. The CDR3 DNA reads TGTGCCAGCAGTCAGGGGAGAGAGACCCAGTACTTC. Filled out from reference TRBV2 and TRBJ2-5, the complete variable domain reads EPEVTQTPSHQVTQMGQEVILRCVPISNHLYFYWYRQILGQKVEFLVSFYNNEISEKSEIFDDQFSVERPDGSNFTLKIRSTKLEDSAMYFCASSQGRETQYFGPGTRLLVL.

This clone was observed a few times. The CDR3 DNA is TGTGCCAGCAGCTCATCTCAGGGGTTAGAGACCCAGTACTTC. It specifies CASSSSQGLETQYF. The V and J genes are TRBV11-2 and TRBJ2-5, with a tentative D call TRBD1 (6 bases). The CDR3 is made up of 14 amino acids. V was clipped by 4 bases and J by 4 bases, with 13 bases between them. CDR1 and CDR2 from the germline V gene are SGHAT and FQNNGV.

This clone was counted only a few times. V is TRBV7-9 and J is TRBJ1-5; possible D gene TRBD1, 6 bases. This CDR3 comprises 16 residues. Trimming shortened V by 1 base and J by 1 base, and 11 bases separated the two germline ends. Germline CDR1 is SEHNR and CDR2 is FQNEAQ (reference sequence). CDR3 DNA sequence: TGTGCCAGCAGCTTAGGTACAGGGAGCAGCAATCAGCCCCAGCATTTT. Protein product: CASSLGTGSSNQPQHF. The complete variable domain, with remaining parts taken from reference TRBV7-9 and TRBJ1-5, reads DTGVSQNPRHKITKRGQNVTFRCDPISEHNRLYWYRQTLGQGPEFLTYFQNEAQLEKSRLLSDRFSAERPKGSFSTLEIQRTEQGDSAMYLCASSLGTGSSNQPQHFGDGTRLSIL.

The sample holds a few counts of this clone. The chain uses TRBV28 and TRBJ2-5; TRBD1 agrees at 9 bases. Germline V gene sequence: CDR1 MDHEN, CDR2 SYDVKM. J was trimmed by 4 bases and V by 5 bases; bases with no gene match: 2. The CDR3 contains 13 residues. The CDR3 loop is CASSRQGVETQYF. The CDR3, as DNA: TGTGCCAGCAGTCGACAGGGGGTAGAGACCCAGTACTTC.

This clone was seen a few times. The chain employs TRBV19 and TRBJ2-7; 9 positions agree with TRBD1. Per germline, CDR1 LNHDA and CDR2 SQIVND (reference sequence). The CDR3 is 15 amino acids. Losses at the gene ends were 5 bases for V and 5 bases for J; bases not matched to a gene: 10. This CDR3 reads CASSHRTGGFNEQYF. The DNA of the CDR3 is TGTGCCAGTAGTCACCGAACAGGGGGCTTCAACGAGCAGTACTTC.

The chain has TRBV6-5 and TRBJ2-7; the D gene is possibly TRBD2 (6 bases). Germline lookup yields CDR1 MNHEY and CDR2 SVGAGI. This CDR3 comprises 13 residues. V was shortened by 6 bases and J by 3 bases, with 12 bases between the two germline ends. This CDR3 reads CASSSPGVYEQYF. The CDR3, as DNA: TGTGCCAGCAGCTCCCCGGGAGTCTACGAGCAGTACTTC.

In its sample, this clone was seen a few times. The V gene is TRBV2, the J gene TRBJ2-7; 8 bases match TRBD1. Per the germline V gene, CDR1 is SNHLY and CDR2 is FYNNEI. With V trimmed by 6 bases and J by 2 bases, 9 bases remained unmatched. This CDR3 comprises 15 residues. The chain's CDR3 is CASSEPGQGTYEQYF. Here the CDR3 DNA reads TGTGCCAGCAGCGAACCCGGACAGGGTACCTACGAGCAGTACTTC. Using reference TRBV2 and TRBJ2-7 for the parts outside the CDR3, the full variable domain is EPEVTQTPSHQVTQMGQEVILRCVPISNHLYFYWYRQILGQKVEFLVSFYNNEISEKSEIFDDQFSVERPDGSNFTLKIRSTKLEDSAMYFCASSEPGQGTYEQYFGPGTRLTVT.

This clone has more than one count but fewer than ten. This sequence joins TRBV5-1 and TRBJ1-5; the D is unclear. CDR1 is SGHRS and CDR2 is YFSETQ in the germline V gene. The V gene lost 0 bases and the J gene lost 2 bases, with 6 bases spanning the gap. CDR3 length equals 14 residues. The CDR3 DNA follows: TGCGCCAGCAGCTTGGGCGAGGGCAATCAGCCCCAGCATTTT. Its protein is CASSLGEGNQPQHF.

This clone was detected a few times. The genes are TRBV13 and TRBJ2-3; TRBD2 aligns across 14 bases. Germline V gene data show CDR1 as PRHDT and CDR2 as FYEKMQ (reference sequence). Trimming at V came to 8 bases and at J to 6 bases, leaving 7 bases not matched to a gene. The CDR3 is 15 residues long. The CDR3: CASAGTSGSGDTQYF. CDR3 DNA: TGTGCCAGCGCCGGGACTAGCGGGAGCGGTGATACGCAGTATTTT.

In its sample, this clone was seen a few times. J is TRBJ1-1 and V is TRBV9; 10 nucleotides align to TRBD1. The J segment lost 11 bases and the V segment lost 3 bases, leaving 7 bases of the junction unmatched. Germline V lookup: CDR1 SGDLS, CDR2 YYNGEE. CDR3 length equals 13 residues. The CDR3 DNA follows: TGTGCCAGCAGCGAGACGACAGGGGGCCTGGCTTTCTTT. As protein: CASSETTGGLAFF.

For the CDR3, the DNA is TGTGCCAGCAGTTCGGGGACTAGCGCGCAGTACTTC. Translated, it gives CASSSGTSAQYF. This chain links TRBV28 with TRBJ2-7; 10 bases fit TRBD2. V gave up 4 bases and J gave up 9 bases; unmatched junction bases: 3. In germline, CDR1 is MDHEN, CDR2 SYDVKM. This CDR3 spans 12 amino acids. Filled out from reference TRBV28 and TRBJ2-7, the complete variable domain reads DVKVTQSSRYLVKRTGEKVFLECVQDMDHENMFWYRQDPGLGLRLIYFSYDVKMKEKGDIPEGYSVSREKKERFSLILESASTNQTSMYLCASSSGTSAQYFGPGTRLTVT.

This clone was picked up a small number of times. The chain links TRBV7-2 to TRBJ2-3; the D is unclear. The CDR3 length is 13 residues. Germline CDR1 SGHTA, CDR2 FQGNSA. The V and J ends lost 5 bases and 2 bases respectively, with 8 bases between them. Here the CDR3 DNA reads TGTGCCAGCAGCCCCCGGTACACAGATACGCAGTATTTT. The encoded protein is CASSPRYTDTQYF.

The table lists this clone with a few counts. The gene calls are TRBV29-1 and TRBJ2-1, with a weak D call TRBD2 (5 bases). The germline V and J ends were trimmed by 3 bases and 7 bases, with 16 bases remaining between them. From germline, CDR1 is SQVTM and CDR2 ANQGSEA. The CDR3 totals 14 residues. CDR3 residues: CSVDSVLTKNEQFF. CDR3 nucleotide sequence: TGCAGCGTTGATTCTGTACTGACTAAGAATGAGCAGTTCTTC.

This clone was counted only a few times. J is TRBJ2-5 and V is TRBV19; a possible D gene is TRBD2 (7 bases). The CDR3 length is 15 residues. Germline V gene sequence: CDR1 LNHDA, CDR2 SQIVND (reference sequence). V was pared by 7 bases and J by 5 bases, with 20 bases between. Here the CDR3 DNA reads TGTGCCAGTAACCACCCCGGGGGGCCGTCGGAGACCCAGTACTTC. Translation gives CASNHPGGPSETQYF. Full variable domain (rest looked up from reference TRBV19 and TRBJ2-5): DGGITQSPKYLFRKEGQNVTLSCEQNLNHDAMYWYRQDPGQGLRLIYYSQIVNDFQKGDIAEGYSVSREKKESFPLTVTSAQKNPTAFYLCASNHPGGPSETQYFGPGTRLLVL.

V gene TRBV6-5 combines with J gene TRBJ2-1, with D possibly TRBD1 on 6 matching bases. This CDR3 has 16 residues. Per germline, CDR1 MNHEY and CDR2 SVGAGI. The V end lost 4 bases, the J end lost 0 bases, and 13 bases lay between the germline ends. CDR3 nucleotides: TGTGCCAGCAGTTCCCAGGAAGGGGGCTCCTACAATGAGCAGTTCTTC. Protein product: CASSSQEGGSYNEQFF.